Listed below are T cell receptor beta chains from one sample, sequenced in a study of cytomegalovirus exposure and HLA in healthy donors. Assay: immunoSEQ multiplex PCR; the TCRdb copy retains only in-frame clones and omits some. The sample contains about 65,000 clones, 92% of which appear only once. The sequenced sample was PBMCs. All receptors derive from a woman younger than 35 in good health and CMV-seronegative. CDR3s include the opening cysteine and the closing phenylalanine or tryptophan.

TRBV2	TRBJ1-1	CASSRQRNTEAFF
TRBV7-9	TRBJ1-5	CASSLGRTGGIQPQHF
TRBV5-4	TRBJ1-2	CASSSRQGANYGYTF
TRBV4-1	TRBJ2-1	CASSRGSSGGRYNEQFF
TRBV5-1	TRBJ1-2	CASSLTAGRDYGYTF
TRBV9	TRBJ2-5	CASSVAPGQETQYF
TRBV7-3	TRBJ2-1	CASSLGQGSSYNEQFF
TRBV7-2	TRBJ2-7	CASSPRDSVPYEQYF
TRBV5-4	TRBJ2-5	CASSTRTAQETQYF
TRBV9	TRBJ1-4	CASSPSGVGEKLFF
TRBV29-1	TRBJ1-4	CSVRDRGNEKLFF
TRBV11-2	TRBJ2-7	CASSLGAATGYEQYF
TRBV28	TRBJ2-7	CASRSGGLLYEQYF
TRBV9	TRBJ1-3	CASSGTGTGWGNTIYF
TRBV4-2	TRBJ1-3	CASSQEGGSGNTIYF
TRBV6-1	TRBJ2-3	CASSLYAGGPVDF
TRBV9	TRBJ2-1	CASSVFASGGTNEQFF
TRBV19	TRBJ1-2	CASTPVRPAGAYGYTF
TRBV5-5	TRBJ1-1	CASSFTTGDTEAFF
TRBV19	TRBJ1-1	CASSLTLTGGLSNTEAFF
TRBV7-2	TRBJ1-2	CASSPDRFYGYTF
TRBV5-1	TRBJ1-1	CASSPLSHRGNEAFF
TRBV28	TRBJ1-1	CASSPNYSFAFF
TRBV11-3	TRBJ1-1	CASSLAGTANTEAFF
TRBV5-4	TRBJ1-3	CASSLVAGWSSGNTIYF
TRBV18	TRBJ2-7	CASSPPLTGGASYEQYF
TRBV21-1	TRBJ1-1	CATAGRAAEAFF
TRBV11-3	TRBJ1-1	CASSWDTIWDNTEAFF
TRBV13	TRBJ2-1	CASSSETSGRVNEQFF
TRBV6-5	TRBJ2-2	CASTYWEGSGELFF
TRBV29-1	TRBJ1-4	CSVGELDETNEKLFF
TRBV28	TRBJ1-2	CASSPGQGLIGYTF
TRBV27	TRBJ2-3	CASSSGTSVDTQYF
TRBV10-3	TRBJ1-6	CATNVGQINSPLHF
TRBV11-2	TRBJ2-7	CASSLGIAGLYEQYF
TRBV14	TRBJ2-1	CASSQEGGRGKWGLEQFF
TRBV5-1	TRBJ2-1	CASSLVQGRLNEQFF
TRBV7-8	TRBJ1-6	CASSSGPGLNSPLHF
TRBV11-3	TRBJ1-1	CASSPRGDKEAFF
TRBV18	TRBJ2-3	CASSPGDWISTDTQYF